Below, one T cell receptor (beta chain) is given with its context. There is no known antigen for this receptor. One base away there is no much larger clone; base qualities are not given. Reading the germline V gene gives CDR1 SQVTM and CDR2 ANQGSEA. The CDR3 has 12 amino acids, counting the end cysteine and phenylalanine. Left in the record is the CDR3 DNA by itself, 36 bases read in frame from the first base. V has 4 bases trimmed and J has 5 bases trimmed; junction bases matching no gene number 2. The data originate from a study of blood T cells in healthy people across ages (dated by TCRdb to about 2015). About the full investigation: In model experiments, template switching captured about one uniquely barcoded TCR beta cDNA molecule for every two T cells. Using deep sequencing normalized with unique cDNA molecular identifiers, the study measured how TCR beta repertoire diversity changes with age. The donors were divided into four age groups: young (average about 16 years), middle-aged (about 40), aged (around 59) and long-lived (around 80). Donors of different ages were randomly distributed across sequencing lanes to avoid experimental bias. Using the same blood draw, the study looked at two additional independent replicas of 1 million unique cDNA reads for two donors, one aged 18 to 30 and the other aged 80 or older.

Systemically healthy Caucasian individuals from Russia, 39 in total and aged about 6 to 95 years, were included as donors. Each donor gave about 9.7 milliliters of peripheral blood, drawn into EDTA-treated Vacutainer tubes. Ficoll-Paque density-gradient centrifugation was used to isolate PBMCs, with at least 6.5 million per sample. Trizol reagent was used to extract total RNA from PBMCs, with at least 5 micrograms per sample. For every donor, an aliquot of PBMCs went through flow cytometry to measure the percentages of naive CD45RAhigh/CD27high T cells. The method behind the library was 5' RACE. Sequencing was performed on an Illumina HiSeq 2500. A second PCR of roughly 7 to 11 cycles was run with a J-beta primer mix and a sample-barcoded 5' primer. Each TCR beta cDNA molecule received a unique molecular identifier from a template-switch 5' adaptor carrying 12 random nucleotides. Each sample yielded at least 3 million CDR3-containing paired-end reads. First-strand cDNA synthesis was performed from all RNA using the Mint cDNA synthesis kit, with priming by a TRBC-specific oligonucleotide. Following uracil-DNA glycosylase treatment, a first 18-cycle PCR with universal primers M1SS and BC2_uni_R was performed on all cDNA. The paper's processing steps were these. Each sample was normalized by randomly selecting 1 million high-quality reads, each carrying a distinct molecular identifier. Reads with shared molecular identifiers were discarded instead of being binned into consensus sequences. MiTCR, with a Q25 quality threshold and the strictest error-elimination algorithm, was used for CDR3 identification, clonotype clustering and error correction. A nonparametric unseen species model using Euler transformation provided a lower-bound estimate of total TCR beta diversity. TCRdb passed the public sequencing reads through fastp at Q25 and MiXCR, retaining productive beta sequences. Identical CDR3 protein sequences are pooled into one entry, listed with their most common genes and DNA. These V and J calls are TCRdb output, not the study's own analysis. The sample data list about 970,000 distinct CDR3 sequences, and roughly 51% of these were observed just once. Roughly a fifth of the sample is in the top ten clones.

Overall results and qualifications from the work: Compared with the aged group, the long-lived group had more naive CD4+ T cells, fewer expanded clones and increased TCR diversity, suggesting age selection. Bulk unsorted PBMC profiling prevented conclusive comparison of naive and antigen-experienced compartments. Estimates of total diversity based on one million sequenced T cells were regarded as lower bounds and as underestimates. Observed TCR beta diversity per million T cells fell roughly linearly with age, and a significant reduction was already apparent by age about 38. Donor CMV infection status was unknown, potentially confounding age-related changes in expanded clonotypes. There was a strong correlation between observed TCR beta diversity and the percentage of naive T cells measured by flow cytometry.

Rearrangement joined TRBV29-1 to TRBJ2-1; 7 bases in between match TRBD1. Sequences were obtained from blood. The TCR originated in a woman aged 55-70 years in good health. The CDR3 reads as follows: CSVGTGDNEQFF. The DNA reads TGCAGCGTTGGGACAGGCGACAATGAGCAGTTCTTC.